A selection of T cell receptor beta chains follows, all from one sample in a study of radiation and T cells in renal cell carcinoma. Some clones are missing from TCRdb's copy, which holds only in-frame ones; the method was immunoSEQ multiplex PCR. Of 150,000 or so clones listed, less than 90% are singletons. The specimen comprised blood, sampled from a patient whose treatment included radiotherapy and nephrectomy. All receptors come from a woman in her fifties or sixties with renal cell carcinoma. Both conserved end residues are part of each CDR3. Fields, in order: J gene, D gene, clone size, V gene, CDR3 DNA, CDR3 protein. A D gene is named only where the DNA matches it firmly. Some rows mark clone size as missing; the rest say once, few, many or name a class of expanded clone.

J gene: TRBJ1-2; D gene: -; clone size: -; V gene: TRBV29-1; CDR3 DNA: TGCAGCGTTGAGGTGGTTATAGGAGGGCTTGGCTACACCTTC; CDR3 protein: CSVEVVIGGLGYTF
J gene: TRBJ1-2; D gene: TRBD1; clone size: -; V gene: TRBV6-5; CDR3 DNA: TGTGCCAGCAGGGGGACAGGGGACTACTATGGCTACACCTTC; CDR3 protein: CASRGTGDYYGYTF
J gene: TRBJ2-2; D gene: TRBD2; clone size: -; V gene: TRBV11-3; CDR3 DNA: TGTGCCAGCAATAGCGGGTTGATCACCGGGGAGCTGTTTTTT; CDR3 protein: CASNSGLITGELFF
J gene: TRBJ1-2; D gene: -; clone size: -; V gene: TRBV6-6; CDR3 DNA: TGTGCCAGCAGCCCCGACTACGGGATACGGGGCTACACCTTC; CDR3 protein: CASSPDYGIRGYTF
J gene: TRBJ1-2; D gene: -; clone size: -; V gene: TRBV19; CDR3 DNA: TGTGCCAGTAGTATAACGTCTGCCCAGGGGCAGGGTGATGGCTACACCTTC; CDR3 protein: CASSITSAQGQGDGYTF
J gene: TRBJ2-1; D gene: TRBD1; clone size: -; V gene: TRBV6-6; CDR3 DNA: TGTGCCAGCTTTCGGGACAGGGGTTCCGATGAGCAGTTCTTC; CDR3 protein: CASFRDRGSDEQFF
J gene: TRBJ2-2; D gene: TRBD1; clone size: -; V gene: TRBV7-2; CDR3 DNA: TGTGCCAGCAGCTGGGACAGCGGCACCGGGGAGCTGTTTTTT; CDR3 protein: CASSWDSGTGELFF
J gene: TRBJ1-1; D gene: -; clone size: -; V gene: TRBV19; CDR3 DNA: TGTGCCAGTAGGGGGAACACTGAAGCTTTCTTT; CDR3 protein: CASRGNTEAFF
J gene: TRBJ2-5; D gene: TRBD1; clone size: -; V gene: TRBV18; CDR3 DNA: TGTGCCAGCTCACCCCTCCAGGACAGGGGAGGGGAGACCCAGTACTTC; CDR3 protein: CASSPLQDRGGETQYF
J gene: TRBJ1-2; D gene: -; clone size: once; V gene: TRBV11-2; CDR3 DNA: TGTGCCAGCAGCTTCCAGACAGGTCGGGGGGTGAGGGGCTACACCTTC; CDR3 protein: CASSFQTGRGVRGYTF
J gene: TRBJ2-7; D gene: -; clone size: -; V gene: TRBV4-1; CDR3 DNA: TGCGCCAGCAGCCAAGGTTGGAGAAGCGACCCCGAGCAGTACTTC; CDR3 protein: CASSQGWRSDPEQYF
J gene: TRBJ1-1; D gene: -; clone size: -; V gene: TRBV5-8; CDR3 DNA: TGTGCCAGCAGCTTGGGAGGTAACACTGAAGCTTTCTTT; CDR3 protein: CASSLGGNTEAFF
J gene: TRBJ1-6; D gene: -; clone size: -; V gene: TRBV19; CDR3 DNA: TGTGCCAGTAGTCCGTGGACGGGTCGGAATAATTCACCCCTCCACTTT; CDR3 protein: CASSPWTGRNNSPLHF
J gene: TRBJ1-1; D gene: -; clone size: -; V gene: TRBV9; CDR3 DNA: TGTGCCAGCAGCCCCCGAGGGAACATGAACACTGAAGCTTTCTTT; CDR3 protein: CASSPRGNMNTEAFF
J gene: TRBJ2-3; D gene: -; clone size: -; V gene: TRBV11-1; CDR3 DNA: TGTGCCAGCAGCCTCGTTGTGGGGGTGAGCACAGATACGCAGTATTTT; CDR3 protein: CASSLVVGVSTDTQYF
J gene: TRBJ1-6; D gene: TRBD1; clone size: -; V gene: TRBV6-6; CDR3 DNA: TGTGCCAGCAGTCGAAACCGGGACAGGGAAAATTCACCCCTCCACTTT; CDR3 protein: CASSRNRDRENSPLHF
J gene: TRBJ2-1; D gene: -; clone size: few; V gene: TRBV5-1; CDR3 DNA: TGCGCCAGCAGCTTGAGGCCGATCGGGGACAACAATGAGCAGTTCTTC; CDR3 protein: CASSLRPIGDNNEQFF
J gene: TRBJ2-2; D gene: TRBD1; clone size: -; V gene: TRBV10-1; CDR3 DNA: TGCGCCAGCAGTCCCGGGACAGGTAACACCGGGGAGCTGTTTTTT; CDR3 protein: CASSPGTGNTGELFF
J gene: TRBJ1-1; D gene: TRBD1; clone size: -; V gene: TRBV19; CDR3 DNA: TGTGCCAGTAACCCCCCTCCGGGACAGGGGGCCCAGGACACTGAAGCTTTCTTT; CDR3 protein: CASNPPPGQGAQDTEAFF
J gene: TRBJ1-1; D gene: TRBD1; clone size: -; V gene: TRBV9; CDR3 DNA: TGTGCCAGCAGCGCCTACAGGGGGGGTATGAACACTGAAGCTTTCTTT; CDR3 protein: CASSAYRGGMNTEAFF
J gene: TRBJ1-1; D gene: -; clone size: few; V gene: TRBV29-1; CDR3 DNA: TGCAGCGTCGCCGGGATTGAAGCTTTCTTT; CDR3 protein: CSVAGIEAFF
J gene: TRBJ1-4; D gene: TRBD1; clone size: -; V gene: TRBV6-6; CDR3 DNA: TGTGCCAGCAGTTACGGACAGGGGCAGACTAATGAAAAACTGTTTTTT; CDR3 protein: CASSYGQGQTNEKLFF
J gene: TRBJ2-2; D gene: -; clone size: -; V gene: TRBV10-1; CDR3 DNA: TGCGCCAGCGGGGACGGAACCCCCGCCGGGGAGCTGTTTTTT; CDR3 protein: CASGDGTPAGELFF
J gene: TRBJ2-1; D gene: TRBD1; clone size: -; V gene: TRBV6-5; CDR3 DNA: TGTGCCAGCAGTTACCGACAGGGGCCATACAATGAGCAGTTCTTC; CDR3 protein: CASSYRQGPYNEQFF
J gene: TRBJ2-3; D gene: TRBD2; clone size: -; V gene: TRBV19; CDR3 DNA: TGTGCCAGTAGTACCGGACTAGCGGGGGGCACAGATACGCAGTATTTT; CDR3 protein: CASSTGLAGGTDTQYF
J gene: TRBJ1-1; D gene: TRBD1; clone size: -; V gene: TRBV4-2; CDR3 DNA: TGTGCCAGCAGCCTACTAACACCCAGGACAGGGGGCTTGAAAGGGTTTGAAGCTTTCTTT; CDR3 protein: CASSLLTPRTGGLKGFEAFF
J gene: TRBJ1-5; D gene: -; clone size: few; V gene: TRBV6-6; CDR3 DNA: TGTGCCAGCAGCCTCCGTAATCAGCCCCAGCATTTT; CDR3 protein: CASSLRNQPQHF
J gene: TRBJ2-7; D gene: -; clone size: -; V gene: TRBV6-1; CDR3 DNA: TGTGCCAGCAGTGAAACCAGGGTTACAGGGAGTTCCTACGAGCAGTACTTC; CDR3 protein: CASSETRVTGSSYEQYF
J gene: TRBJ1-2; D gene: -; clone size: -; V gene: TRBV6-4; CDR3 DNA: TGTGCCAGCAGTGACTCGAACAGGGGCTACACCTTC; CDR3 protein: CASSDSNRGYTF
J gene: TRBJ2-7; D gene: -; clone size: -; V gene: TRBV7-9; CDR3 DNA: TGTGCCAGCAGCTTAAGCACAACTACCTACGAGCAGTACTTC; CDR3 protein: CASSLSTTTYEQYF
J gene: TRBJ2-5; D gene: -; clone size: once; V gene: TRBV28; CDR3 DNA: TGTGCCAGCAGTCGGGAGGAGGGGGGCCAAGAGACCCAGTACTTC; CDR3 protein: CASSREEGGQETQYF
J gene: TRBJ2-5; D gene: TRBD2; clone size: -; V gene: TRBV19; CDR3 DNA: TGTGCCAGTAGTATAGCTAGCGGGGGCCCTGGCCAGTACTTC; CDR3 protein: CASSIASGGPGQYF
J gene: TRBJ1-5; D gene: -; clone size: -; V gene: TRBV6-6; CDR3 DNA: TGTGCCAGCAGTTACTCGACCGACCTCAATCAGCCCCAGCATTTT; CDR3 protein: CASSYSTDLNQPQHF
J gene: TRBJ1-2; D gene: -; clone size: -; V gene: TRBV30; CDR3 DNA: TGTGCCTGGAGTGTAAGGGCCGACTATGGCTACACCTTC; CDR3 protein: CAWSVRADYGYTF
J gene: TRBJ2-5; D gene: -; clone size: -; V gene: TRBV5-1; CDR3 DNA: TGCGCCAGCACCGACCAGTCGTGGGCCGGGGAGACCCAGTACTTC; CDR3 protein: CASTDQSWAGETQYF
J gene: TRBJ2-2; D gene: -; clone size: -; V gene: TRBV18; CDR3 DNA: TGTGCCAGCTCCACCCAACGGGGTTCCGGGGAGCTGTTTTTT; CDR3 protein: CASSTQRGSGELFF
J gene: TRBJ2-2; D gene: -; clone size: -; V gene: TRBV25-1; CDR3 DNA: TGTGCCAGCAGTGCAGGGACCGGGGAGCTGTTTTTT; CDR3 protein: CASSAGTGELFF
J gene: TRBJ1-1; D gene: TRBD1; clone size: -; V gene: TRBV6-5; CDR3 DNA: TGTGCCAGCAGTTCTGCAGGGGGCTACACTGAAGCTTTCTTT; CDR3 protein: CASSSAGGYTEAFF
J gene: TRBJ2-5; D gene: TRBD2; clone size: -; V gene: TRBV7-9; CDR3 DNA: TGTGCCAGCAGCCCCCGGGGTGGCGGGGGGGAAGAGACCCAGTACTTC; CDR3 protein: CASSPRGGGGEETQYF
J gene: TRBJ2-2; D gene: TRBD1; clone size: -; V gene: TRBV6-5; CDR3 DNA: TGTGCCAGCAGTGTACAGGGGGGAACCGGGGAGCTGTTTTTT; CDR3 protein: CASSVQGGTGELFF
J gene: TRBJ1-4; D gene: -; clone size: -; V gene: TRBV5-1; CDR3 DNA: TGCGCCAGCAGCTTATCTGGACAGCTCCTTAATGAAAAACTGTTTTTT; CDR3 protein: CASSLSGQLLNEKLFF
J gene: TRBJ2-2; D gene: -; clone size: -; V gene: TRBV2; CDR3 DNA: TGTGCCAGCAGTGGGACATCGAACACCGGGGAGCTGTTTTTT; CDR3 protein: CASSGTSNTGELFF
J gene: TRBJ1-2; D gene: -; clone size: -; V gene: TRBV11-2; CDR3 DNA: TGTGCCAGCAGCTCCACCGGGACACATGGCTACACCTTC; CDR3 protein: CASSSTGTHGYTF
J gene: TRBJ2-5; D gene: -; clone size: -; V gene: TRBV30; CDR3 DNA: TGTGCCAGGAGTATAATGGTTGGAGAGACCCAGTACTTC; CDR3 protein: CARSIMVGETQYF
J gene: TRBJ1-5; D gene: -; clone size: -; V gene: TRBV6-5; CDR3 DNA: TGTGCCAGCAGTTACTCCTGGGACCGCGGTCAGCCCCAGCATTTT; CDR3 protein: CASSYSWDRGQPQHF
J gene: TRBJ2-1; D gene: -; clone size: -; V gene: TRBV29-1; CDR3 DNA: TGCAGCGCCACGCTTAATGAGCAGTTCTTC; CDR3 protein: CSATLNEQFF
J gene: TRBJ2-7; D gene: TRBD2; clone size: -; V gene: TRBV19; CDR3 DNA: TGTGCCAGTAGTCCAATTACGGGACTAGCGGGGGGAAGCTCCTACGAGCAGTACTTC; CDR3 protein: CASSPITGLAGGSSYEQYF
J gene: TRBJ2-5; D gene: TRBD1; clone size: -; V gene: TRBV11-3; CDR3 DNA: TGTGCCAGCAGCGTGGGACAGGGGGACTCGGAGACCCAGTACTTC; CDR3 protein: CASSVGQGDSETQYF